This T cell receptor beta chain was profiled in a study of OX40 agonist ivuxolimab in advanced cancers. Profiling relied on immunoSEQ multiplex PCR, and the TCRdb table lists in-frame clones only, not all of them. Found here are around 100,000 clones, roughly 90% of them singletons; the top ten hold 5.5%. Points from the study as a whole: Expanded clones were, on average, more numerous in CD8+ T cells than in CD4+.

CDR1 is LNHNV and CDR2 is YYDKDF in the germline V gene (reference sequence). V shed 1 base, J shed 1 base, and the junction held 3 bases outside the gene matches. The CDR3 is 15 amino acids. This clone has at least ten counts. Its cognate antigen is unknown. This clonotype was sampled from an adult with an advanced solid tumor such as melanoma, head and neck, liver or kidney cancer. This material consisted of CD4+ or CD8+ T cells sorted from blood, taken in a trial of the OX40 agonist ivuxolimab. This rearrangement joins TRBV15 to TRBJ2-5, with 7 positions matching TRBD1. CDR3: CATSRGRGLQETQYF. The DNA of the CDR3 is TGTGCCACCAGCAGAGGAAGGGGGCTCCAAGAGACCCAGTACTTC.